Below, 9 T cell receptor beta chains from the same sample are listed, as sequenced in a study of blood T cell repertoires in COVID-19 (dated by TCRdb to between 2020 and 2021). Libraries came from the immunoSEQ multiplex PCR assay. The clones in this table, taken by TCRdb from immuneACCESS, are in-frame only. Not every clone is retained; where verified, under half of the shortfall comes from an unresolved V gene, and the cause of the rest is unknown. This sample gives 300,000 to 350,000 clones in total; almost 90% of them show up just once. Together, the top ten hold 2.9% of the sample. The sequencing sample was made of peripheral blood. Receptors originate from a woman aged 25 to 39 with COVID-19, enrolled during active disease.

This sequence joins TRBV6-5 and TRBJ1-1; D remains ambiguous. Trimming cost V 7 bases and J 3 bases, with 9 bases left between them. This CDR3 contains 12 residues. Germline assignment: CDR1 MNHEY and CDR2 SVGAGI. Here the CDR3 DNA reads TGTGCCAGCAATAGAGGAGACACTGAAGCTTTCTTT. Its protein is CASNRGDTEAFF.

The V gene is TRBV2, the J gene TRBJ1-3; D gene uncertain. V was cut by 11 bases and J by 4 bases, with 12 bases left in between. Per the germline V gene, CDR1 is SNHLY and CDR2 is FYNNEI. This CDR3 is 12 amino acids long. This chain's CDR3 is CAGLEGGNTIYF. For the CDR3, the DNA is TGTGCCGGACTCGAGGGAGGAAACACCATATATTTT.

This chain joins TRBV12-3 or TRBV12-4 and TRBJ2-5; D possibly corresponds to TRBD2 (5 bases). The CDR3 runs 12 residues. The ends were cut back, 9 bases at V and 5 bases at J, with 13 bases in the middle. DNA for the CDR3: TGTGCCAGTGCCGGGGAGACCGAGACCCAGTACTTC. It translates to CASAGETETQYF.

Details on this clone: Other DNA sequences of this sample code for an identical CDR3. This rearrangement joins TRBV5-4 to TRBJ1-1; the match to TRBD1 covers 10 bases. Germline V lookup: CDR1 SGHNT, CDR2 YYREEE (reference sequence). The CDR3 length is 13 residues. J lost 5 bases, V lost 4 bases, and 2 bases had no gene match. CDR3 protein: CASSRTGGTEAFF. CDR3 bases: TGTGCCAGCAGCCGGACAGGGGGGACTGAAGCTTTCTTT.

V is TRBV20-1 and J is TRBJ1-3; D possibly corresponds to TRBD1 (5 bases). CDR1 DFQATT and CDR2 SNEGSKA come from the germline V gene (reference sequence). This CDR3 contains 15 residues. The V gene lost 3 bases and the J gene lost 0 bases, with 12 bases spanning the gap. CDR3 region: CSASADSSSGNTIYF. DNA for the CDR3: TGCAGTGCTAGTGCCGACAGCTCCTCTGGAAACACCATATATTTT.

The rearrangement uses TRBV6-5 and TRBJ2-1, with D perhaps TRBD1 (5 bases). Trimming left V 10 bases short and J 5 bases short, with 18 bases between. The CDR3 is 14 residues long. Germline CDR1 MNHEY, CDR2 SVGAGI. In DNA form, the CDR3 reads TGTGCCACCTCCAGGGCCCTACAGGACAATGAGCAGTTCTTC. This translates into CATSRALQDNEQFF.

The CDR3 DNA reads TGCGCCAGCAGCCGCCCTGGGGGCAGGAAGGACGGCTACACCTTC. Protein product: CASSRPGGRKDGYTF. This chain uses TRBV4-1 with TRBJ1-2; tentative D call: TRBD1 (6 bases). The length of the CDR3 is 15 residues. The V gene lost 4 bases and the J gene lost 8 bases, with 20 bases spanning the gap. Germline V gene lookup returns CDR1 MGHRA and CDR2 YSYEKL.

This clone has only a few counts. The CDR3 loop is CASSLRGPSYNSPLHF. The DNA of the CDR3 is TGTGCCAGCAGCCTGCGGGGGCCATCCTATAATTCACCCCTCCACTTT. This chain connects TRBV2 to TRBJ1-6, with D possibly matching TRBD1 (6 bases). The CDR3 is 16 amino acids. CDR1 and CDR2 from the germline V gene are SNHLY and FYNNEI. Trimming left V 6 bases short and J 1 base short, with 13 bases between.

This sequence joins TRBV28 and TRBJ1-5, with a weak D call TRBD1 (6 bases). Trimming pared 3 bases from V and 4 bases from J, leaving 13 bases between. CDR3 size: 15 residues. CDR1 MDHEN and CDR2 SYDVKM come from the germline V gene. Written as DNA, the CDR3 is TGTGCCAGCAGTTTGGGCAGGGGAGATAATCAGCCCCAGCATTTT. Protein: CASSLGRGDNQPQHF.